Listed below are T cell receptor beta chains from one sample, sequenced in a study of blood T cell repertoires in COVID-19. Method: immunoSEQ multiplex PCR; TCRdb's copy keeps in-frame clones and lacks some. This sample yields 25,000 to 35,000 clones, of which more than 85% are seen a single time; about 12% belongs to the top ten. Material: peripheral blood. Receptors originate from a human donor in a cohort sampled during active COVID-19. The donor label of this sample is uncertain. CDR3s include the opening cysteine and the closing phenylalanine or tryptophan. The order of the fields is clone size, J gene, V gene, D gene, CDR3 DNA, CDR3 protein. A D gene is named only where the DNA matches it firmly. Part of the rows lack a size; the others show once, few, many or a class for expanded clones.

abundance: -
j_gene: TRBJ2-3
v_gene: TRBV29-1
d_gene: TRBD2
CDR3nt: TGCAGCGTTGACGAGACTAGCGGATACACAGATACGCAGTATTTT
CDR3aa: CSVDETSGYTDTQYF

abundance: -
j_gene: TRBJ2-3
v_gene: TRBV7-9
d_gene: -
CDR3nt: TGTGCCAGCGTCCCGGCGGGTAACACAGATACGCAGTATTTT
CDR3aa: CASVPAGNTDTQYF

abundance: -
j_gene: TRBJ2-2
v_gene: TRBV9
d_gene: TRBD2
CDR3nt: TGTGCCAGCAGCGCGGGGACTAGCGCCGGGGAGCTGTTTTTT
CDR3aa: CASSAGTSAGELFF

abundance: -
j_gene: TRBJ2-7
v_gene: TRBV12-5
d_gene: -
CDR3nt: TGTGCTAGTGGTCACCTTACGGCAGGGCTCCCCTCCTACGAGCAGTACTTC
CDR3aa: CASGHLTAGLPSYEQYF

abundance: -
j_gene: TRBJ2-1
v_gene: TRBV20-1
d_gene: -
CDR3nt: TGCAGTGCTAGAGATAGTCATGAGCAGTTCTTC
CDR3aa: CSARDSHEQFF

abundance: -
j_gene: TRBJ1-2
v_gene: TRBV6-6
d_gene: TRBD1
CDR3nt: TGTGCCAGCAGTTACTATCAGGGGGCGCTTTGGTATGGCTACACCTTC
CDR3aa: CASSYYQGALWYGYTF

abundance: few
j_gene: TRBJ1-2
v_gene: TRBV20-1
d_gene: -
CDR3nt: TGCAGTGCTAGGCGGACTCAGAACACCTTC
CDR3aa: CSARRTQNTF

abundance: once
j_gene: TRBJ1-1
v_gene: TRBV10-2
d_gene: TRBD1
CDR3nt: TGCGCCAGCAGCCCAGCAGGGGGCAGGATTACTGAAGCTTTCTTT
CDR3aa: CASSPAGGRITEAFF

abundance: few
j_gene: TRBJ1-2
v_gene: TRBV4-2
d_gene: TRBD1
CDR3nt: TGTGCCAGCAGCCAAACCGGACAGGGCGCCTATGGCTACACCTTC
CDR3aa: CASSQTGQGAYGYTF

abundance: -
j_gene: TRBJ2-3
v_gene: TRBV5-4
d_gene: TRBD1
CDR3nt: TGTGCCAGCAGCGACAGGGTGACAGATACGCAGTATTTT
CDR3aa: CASSDRVTDTQYF

abundance: -
j_gene: TRBJ2-3
v_gene: TRBV7-9
d_gene: TRBD2
CDR3nt: TGTGCCAGCAGCACCTCCCCGGGACTAGCGGGATATAGCACAGATACGCAGTATTTT
CDR3aa: CASSTSPGLAGYSTDTQYF

abundance: -
j_gene: TRBJ2-1
v_gene: TRBV6-5
d_gene: TRBD2
CDR3nt: TGTGCCAGCGGACTGTTTAGCGGGGGGTACAATGAGCAGTTCTTC
CDR3aa: CASGLFSGGYNEQFF

abundance: few
j_gene: TRBJ1-5
v_gene: TRBV7-2
d_gene: TRBD1
CDR3nt: TGTGCCAGCAGCCTAGGACAGGGTCGATATCAGCCCCAGCATTTT
CDR3aa: CASSLGQGRYQPQHF

abundance: -
j_gene: TRBJ2-2
v_gene: TRBV2
d_gene: -
CDR3nt: TGTGCCAGCAGTGGGGTGGGAGTTGGCACCGGGGAGCTGTTTTTT
CDR3aa: CASSGVGVGTGELFF

abundance: -
j_gene: TRBJ1-2
v_gene: TRBV29-1
d_gene: -
CDR3nt: TGCAGCGTTGATGTGAGACAGCCTATGGGCTACACCTTC
CDR3aa: CSVDVRQPMGYTF

abundance: once
j_gene: TRBJ1-2
v_gene: TRBV18
d_gene: TRBD1
CDR3nt: TGTGCCAGCTCACAGACAGGGGGTGACTATGGCTACACCTTC
CDR3aa: CASSQTGGDYGYTF

abundance: -
j_gene: TRBJ2-1
v_gene: TRBV18
d_gene: TRBD2
CDR3nt: TGTGCCAGCTCACCAGGGACTAGCGGAGCCTACAATGAGCAGTTCTTC
CDR3aa: CASSPGTSGAYNEQFF

abundance: -
j_gene: TRBJ1-4
v_gene: TRBV28
d_gene: -
CDR3nt: TGTGCCAGCAATCGAGCCACTAATGAAAAACTGTTTTTT
CDR3aa: CASNRATNEKLFF

abundance: -
j_gene: TRBJ1-1
v_gene: TRBV20-1
d_gene: -
CDR3nt: TGCAGTGCCTCAGGGTCCACTGAAGCTTTCTTT
CDR3aa: CSASGSTEAFF

abundance: few
j_gene: TRBJ2-7
v_gene: TRBV10-2
d_gene: -
CDR3nt: TGCGCCAGCAGTGATCCCGTACAGGGCTACGAGCAGTACTTC
CDR3aa: CASSDPVQGYEQYF

abundance: -
j_gene: TRBJ2-2
v_gene: TRBV11-2
d_gene: -
CDR3nt: TGTGCCAGCAGCTTGGAGGGGACGAACGGGGAGCTGTTTTTT
CDR3aa: CASSLEGTNGELFF

abundance: -
j_gene: TRBJ1-6
v_gene: TRBV27
d_gene: -
CDR3nt: TGTGCCAGCAGTGAGGGACTCCGGAGCTCCTATAATTCACCCCTCCACTTT
CDR3aa: CASSEGLRSSYNSPLHF

abundance: -
j_gene: TRBJ2-2
v_gene: TRBV6-5
d_gene: TRBD2
CDR3nt: TGTGCCAGCAGTTACGGACTAGCGGGAGGCCACGGGGAGCTGTTTTTT
CDR3aa: CASSYGLAGGHGELFF

abundance: -
j_gene: TRBJ2-3
v_gene: TRBV5-8
d_gene: -
CDR3nt: TGTGCCAGCAGCCGCCACAGGGGCACAGATACGCAGTATTTT
CDR3aa: CASSRHRGTDTQYF

abundance: few
j_gene: TRBJ2-1
v_gene: TRBV7-8
d_gene: -
CDR3nt: TGTGCCAGCAGCTTAGCAAGGCGGGACGGGGGTGAGCAGTTCTTC
CDR3aa: CASSLARRDGGEQFF

abundance: once
j_gene: TRBJ2-1
v_gene: TRBV27
d_gene: TRBD1
CDR3nt: TGTGCCAGCAGTTTATACAGGACAGGGGGCTCTAGAACCTACAATGAGCAGTTCTTC
CDR3aa: CASSLYRTGGSRTYNEQFF

abundance: -
j_gene: TRBJ2-1
v_gene: TRBV5-1
d_gene: -
CDR3nt: TGCGCCAGCAGCCCTACGCCTCGAGGGTTCTACAATGAGCAGTTCTTC
CDR3aa: CASSPTPRGFYNEQFF

abundance: -
j_gene: TRBJ2-3
v_gene: TRBV15
d_gene: -
CDR3nt: TGTGCCACCAGCAGAGATCCTTCTAGCACAGATACGCAGTATTTT
CDR3aa: CATSRDPSSTDTQYF

abundance: -
j_gene: TRBJ2-3
v_gene: TRBV18
d_gene: -
CDR3nt: TGTGCCAGCTCACCATTGGGGAGGACAGATACGCAGTATTTT
CDR3aa: CASSPLGRTDTQYF

abundance: -
j_gene: TRBJ1-3
v_gene: TRBV11-2
d_gene: TRBD1
CDR3nt: TGTGCCAGCAGCCCCCTTCAGGGGGCAGGAAACACCATATATTTT
CDR3aa: CASSPLQGAGNTIYF

abundance: -
j_gene: TRBJ1-1
v_gene: TRBV19
d_gene: -
CDR3nt: TGTGCCAGTAGGACGGGGAGGGACACACTCACTGAAGCTTTCTTT
CDR3aa: CASRTGRDTLTEAFF

abundance: -
j_gene: TRBJ1-1
v_gene: TRBV27
d_gene: TRBD1
CDR3nt: TGTGCCAGCAGTTTGACAGGGAAAACTGAAGCTTTCTTT
CDR3aa: CASSLTGKTEAFF

abundance: few
j_gene: TRBJ2-6
v_gene: TRBV27
d_gene: -
CDR3nt: TGTGCCAGCAGCCCCAAGAGCTCTGGGGCCAACGTCCTGACTTTC
CDR3aa: CASSPKSSGANVLTF

abundance: -
j_gene: TRBJ1-1
v_gene: TRBV6-5
d_gene: TRBD1
CDR3nt: TGTGCCAGCAGTCCTTGGACAGGGGGCACTGAAGCTTTCTTT
CDR3aa: CASSPWTGGTEAFF

abundance: -
j_gene: TRBJ2-7
v_gene: TRBV6-5
d_gene: -
CDR3nt: TGTGCCAGCAGTTACTCAGGGACAAGTAGAACCTACGAGCAGTACTTC
CDR3aa: CASSYSGTSRTYEQYF

abundance: few
j_gene: TRBJ1-1
v_gene: TRBV7-8
d_gene: -
CDR3nt: TGTGCCAGCAGCTTAGAACGGAGCACTGAAGCTTTCTTT
CDR3aa: CASSLERSTEAFF

abundance: few
j_gene: TRBJ2-7
v_gene: TRBV20-1
d_gene: TRBD2
CDR3nt: TGCAGTGTAGCGGGAGTCGTCGAGCAGTACTTC
CDR3aa: CSVAGVVEQYF

abundance: few
j_gene: TRBJ2-7
v_gene: TRBV27
d_gene: TRBD2
CDR3nt: TGTGCCAGCGGAACCAGACTAGCGGGAGACTACGAGCAGTACTTC
CDR3aa: CASGTRLAGDYEQYF

abundance: -
j_gene: TRBJ2-1
v_gene: TRBV5-1
d_gene: -
CDR3nt: TGCGCCAGCAGCTTGCGGGAGTTAAGTGAGCAGTTCTTC
CDR3aa: CASSLRELSEQFF

abundance: once
j_gene: TRBJ2-5
v_gene: TRBV5-1
d_gene: -
CDR3nt: TGCGCCAGCAGCCAGACAGTCCTCCAAGAGACCCAGTACTTC
CDR3aa: CASSQTVLQETQYF

abundance: -
j_gene: TRBJ2-1
v_gene: TRBV27
d_gene: TRBD2
CDR3nt: TGTGCCAGCAGTTTTTCTAGCGGGAGTTACAATGAGCAGTTCTTC
CDR3aa: CASSFSSGSYNEQFF

abundance: -
j_gene: TRBJ2-1
v_gene: TRBV29-1
d_gene: -
CDR3nt: TGCAGCGTTGGGCAGTACAATGAGCAGTTCTTC
CDR3aa: CSVGQYNEQFF

abundance: -
j_gene: TRBJ2-7
v_gene: TRBV3-1/TRBV3-2
d_gene: TRBD2
CDR3nt: TGTGCCAGCAGCCAGACTAGCGATACCTACGAGCAGTACTTC
CDR3aa: CASSQTSDTYEQYF

abundance: -
j_gene: TRBJ1-1
v_gene: TRBV6-5
d_gene: TRBD1
CDR3nt: TGTGCCAGCAGGGACAGGGTTTCCACTGAAGCTTTCTTT
CDR3aa: CASRDRVSTEAFF

abundance: few
j_gene: TRBJ1-2
v_gene: TRBV28
d_gene: -
CDR3nt: TGTGCCAGCACCAGGGGAAAAGCTAACTATGGCTACACCTTC
CDR3aa: CASTRGKANYGYTF

abundance: -
j_gene: TRBJ1-2
v_gene: TRBV4-1
d_gene: -
CDR3nt: TGCGCCAGCAGCCAAGAATCAGGAAATTATGGCTACACCTTC
CDR3aa: CASSQESGNYGYTF

abundance: -
j_gene: TRBJ2-1
v_gene: TRBV7-9
d_gene: -
CDR3nt: TGTGCCAGCAGCCCTAGCAATGAGCAGTTCTTC
CDR3aa: CASSPSNEQFF

abundance: -
j_gene: TRBJ1-1
v_gene: TRBV11-2
d_gene: -
CDR3nt: TGTGCCAGCAGCTTAAATGACATACGGACTTTCTTT
CDR3aa: CASSLNDIRTFF

abundance: -
j_gene: TRBJ1-4
v_gene: TRBV5-1
d_gene: TRBD1
CDR3nt: TGCGCCAGCAGCATCCGGGACAGTGCAACTAATGAAAAACTGTTTTTT
CDR3aa: CASSIRDSATNEKLFF

abundance: -
j_gene: TRBJ2-3
v_gene: TRBV2
d_gene: -
CDR3nt: TGTGCCAGCAGTGAATGGGGCTACACAGATACGCAGTATTTT
CDR3aa: CASSEWGYTDTQYF

abundance: -
j_gene: TRBJ2-7
v_gene: TRBV28
d_gene: TRBD1
CDR3nt: TGTGCCAGCAGTTTGGTGGACAGGAGACAACAGTACTTC
CDR3aa: CASSLVDRRQQYF

abundance: -
j_gene: TRBJ2-6
v_gene: TRBV11-2
d_gene: TRBD1
CDR3nt: TGTGCCAGCAGCTTAAGACAGGGTGGCCGAGGGGCCAACGTCCTGACTTTC
CDR3aa: CASSLRQGGRGANVLTF

abundance: -
j_gene: TRBJ2-1
v_gene: TRBV7-9
d_gene: -
CDR3nt: TGTGCCAGCGACTCGGGGGAGTTTAGCAATGAGCAGTTCTTC
CDR3aa: CASDSGEFSNEQFF

abundance: -
j_gene: TRBJ2-2
v_gene: TRBV11-2
d_gene: -
CDR3nt: TGTGCCAGCAGCTCATTTAGGGGGTCGGGGGAGCTGTTTTTT
CDR3aa: CASSSFRGSGELFF

abundance: -
j_gene: TRBJ2-2
v_gene: TRBV27
d_gene: -
CDR3nt: TGTGCCAGCACCCCTAGGCCGGCCGGGGAGCTGTTTTTT
CDR3aa: CASTPRPAGELFF

abundance: -
j_gene: TRBJ2-7
v_gene: TRBV15
d_gene: -
CDR3nt: TGTGCCACCAGCAGAGCCCCGGCGGGTTCTCACGAGCAGTACTTC
CDR3aa: CATSRAPAGSHEQYF

abundance: -
j_gene: TRBJ2-3
v_gene: TRBV19
d_gene: TRBD1
CDR3nt: TGTGCCAGTAGTATAGGGACAGGGGGCCCAGATACGCAGTATTTT
CDR3aa: CASSIGTGGPDTQYF

abundance: once
j_gene: TRBJ2-2
v_gene: TRBV27
d_gene: TRBD1
CDR3nt: TGTGCCAGCAGTACCAACAGGGGCACCGGGGAGCTGTTTTTT
CDR3aa: CASSTNRGTGELFF

abundance: -
j_gene: TRBJ2-1
v_gene: TRBV24-1
d_gene: TRBD2
CDR3nt: TGTGCCACCAGTGACGCGGGGACTAGAGAGCAGTTCTTC
CDR3aa: CATSDAGTREQFF